This TCR beta chain was profiled in a study of early T cells in non-severe SARS-CoV-2 infection. Study as a whole: Sequencing targeted bulk RNA from unsorted whole blood, leaving chains unpaired.

Remarks on this clonotype: The antigen is unknown.

This CDR3 contains 15 residues. CDR1 MNHEY and CDR2 SVGEGT come from the germline V gene. V was pared by 6 bases and J by 2 bases, with 15 bases between. Individual cDNA molecules received unique molecular identifiers. TCRdb passed the 5' RACE reads through MiXCR, listing each CDR3 protein once. The profile shows roughly 45,000 distinct CDR3 sequences, roughly 10% of them singletons. Notes on the study in general: Anti-spike CD8 responses were favored in VDJdb matching, and private and CD4 specificities were missed.

The TCR was taken from an adult who was a healthcare worker with PCR-confirmed SARS-CoV-2 infection or an uninfected control (not recorded which). This sequence joins TRBV6-2 or TRBV6-3 and TRBJ2-3; possibly TRBD2 for D (6 bases). The sample was whole blood. In DNA, the CDR3 is TGTGCCAGCAGCACCGGGAGTGGCTTCACAGATACGCAGTATTTT. Its translation: CASSTGSGFTDTQYF.